What follows are 21 T cell receptor beta chains derived from one specimen sequenced in a study of T cells expressing NK-cell markers. Reprocessing the 5' RACE reads, TCRdb reports a single entry for every CDR3 protein and omits DNA. The sample has 550,000 to 600,000 distinct CDR3 sequences. The sample comprised blood T cells: a sorted CD56 or NKG2C T cell subset, CD4+ or CD8+ T cells, or bulk PBMC T cells (not recorded which). These receptors all come from a man between 18 and 29 years old in good health.

The genes are TRBV7-6 and TRBJ2-3; the D call from TCRdb, TRBD1, cannot be confirmed without DNA. Germline-derived CDR1 and CDR2 are SGHVS and FNYEAQ. The CDR3 runs 15 residues. CDR3 sequence reads: CASSSYSGVSDTQYF.

This chain uses TRBV11-2 with TRBJ2-2; TCRdb outputs TRBD2, but without DNA this stays unchecked. Germline V gene sequence: CDR1 SGHAT, CDR2 FQNNGV. This CDR3 contains 15 residues. CDR3 sequence reads: CASSPGTHTTGELFF.

This sequence joins TRBV20-1 and TRBJ1-2; TCRdb calls TRBD1, which cannot be checked without DNA. Germline CDR1 and CDR2: DFQATT and SNEGSKA (reference sequence). The CDR3 totals 11 residues. The CDR3 is CSAPTEYGYTF.

The rearrangement links TRBV7-9 to TRBJ1-3; TCRdb proposes TRBD1, but this gene call is untestable without DNA. CDR1 and CDR2 from the germline V gene are SEHNR and FQNEAQ (reference sequence). This CDR3 has 16 residues. This chain's CDR3 is CASSFYRERAGNTIYF.

V is TRBV24-1 and J is TRBJ2-1; TCRdb gives TRBD2 as the D gene, but with no DNA this cannot be confirmed. Germline CDR1 KGHDR, CDR2 SFDVKD. This CDR3 has 15 amino acids. Here the CDR3 reads CATSDWREAGNEQFF.

The rearrangement uses TRBV18 and TRBJ2-5. Germline lookup yields CDR1 KGHSH and CDR2 LQKENI. The CDR3 length is 17 residues. CDR3: CASSPLPSGGYQETQYF. Drawing the rest from reference TRBV18 and TRBJ2-5, the complete variable domain is NAGVMQNPRHLVRRRGQEARLRCSPMKGHSHVYWYRQLPEEGLKFMVYLQKENIIDESGMPKERFSAEFPKEGPSILRIQQVVRGDSAAYFCASSPLPSGGYQETQYFGPGTRLLVL.

The chain links TRBV5-5 to TRBJ2-1; there is no DNA to check the TCRdb D call of TRBD2. The germline CDR1 and CDR2 sequences are SGHKS and YYEKEE (reference sequence). The CDR3 has 16 residues. Here the CDR3 reads CASSLDPAAAGREQFF.

The chain couples TRBV15 to TRBJ2-4; TCRdb indicates TRBD1, and absent DNA this call remains unverified. From germline, CDR1 is LNHNV and CDR2 YYDKDF (reference sequence). The CDR3 runs to 15 residues. CDR3 loop: CATSREGQLKNIQYF.

V usage is TRBV27 and J usage is TRBJ2-3; TCRdb's D call, TRBD2, is unchecked because there is no DNA. This CDR3 contains 16 residues. CDR1 MNHEY and CDR2 SMNVEV come from the germline V gene (reference sequence). CDR3: CASSFGAGGRTDTQYF.

This chain connects TRBV12-3 or TRBV12-4 to TRBJ2-7; TCRdb calls TRBD1, which cannot be checked without DNA. There are 14 residues in the CDR3. CDR3 loop: CASSWTRVGYEQYF.

The chain combines TRBV20-1 with TRBJ1-1. Germline V gene data show CDR1 as DFQATT and CDR2 as SNEGSKA (reference sequence). CDR3 length: 16 residues. CDR3 sequence reads: CSARKGQGFMNTEAFF.

CDR3 sequence: CATSDPRRVGETQYF. This chain uses TRBV24-1 with TRBJ2-5; TCRdb indicates TRBD2, and absent DNA this call remains unverified. Per germline, CDR1 KGHDR and CDR2 SFDVKD. The CDR3 spans 15 residues.

The chain couples TRBV29-1 to TRBJ2-3; TCRdb's D call of TRBD2 is untestable without DNA. The CDR3 length is 13 residues. Germline V gene lookup returns CDR1 SQVTM and CDR2 ANQGSEA. The CDR3 is CSAPLAGADTQYF.

The chain carries TRBV7-2 and TRBJ1-5. The CDR3 runs to 14 residues. CDR1 and CDR2 (germline): SGHTA, FQGNSA. CDR3 loop: CASSSGRSRQPQHF.

This chain connects TRBV6-1 to TRBJ2-6; lacking DNA, the TRBD1 call made by TCRdb goes unchecked. CDR1 is MNHNS, CDR2 SASEGT, per germline. The CDR3 runs to 15 residues. CDR3 protein: CAIGDGTGWANVLTF.

The CDR3 loop is CAIRTASGNTIYF. The J gene is TRBJ1-3, the V gene TRBV10-3; TCRdb calls TRBD1, which cannot be checked without DNA. This CDR3 contains 13 residues. CDR1 is ENHRY and CDR2 is SYGVKD in the germline V gene.

J is TRBJ2-1 and V is TRBV12-3 or TRBV12-4. The CDR3 is made up of 13 amino acids. CDR3 amino acids: CASSFVGNNEQFF.

The rearrangement uses TRBV5-1 and TRBJ2-1; with no DNA, the TCRdb D assignment of TRBD2 cannot be verified. The CDR3 runs 18 residues. Per germline, CDR1 SGHRS and CDR2 YFSETQ. CDR3 in amino acids: CASSNGRLAGRGRNEQFF.

The chain joins TRBV12-3 or TRBV12-4 to TRBJ2-2; TCRdb designates TRBD2, a call that cannot be tested without DNA. This CDR3 comprises 15 residues. The CDR3 reads CASSGLAGGHGELFF.

The V call is TRBV29-1, the J call TRBJ1-2; TCRdb picks TRBD1, but there is no DNA to check that call. Germline assignment: CDR1 SQVTM and CDR2 ANQGSEA. The length of the CDR3 is 13 residues. This chain's CDR3 is CSVYRPPIDGYTF.

The chain links TRBV20-1 to TRBJ1-6; TCRdb returns TRBD1, unconfirmable since there is no DNA. There are 14 residues in the CDR3. Germline assignment: CDR1 DFQATT and CDR2 SNEGSKA (reference sequence). The CDR3 is CSAPTGGVNSPLHF.